The rows below give T cell receptor beta chains drawn from one sample of a study of beta chain features in type 1 diabetes. Assay: immunoSEQ multiplex PCR; the TCRdb copy retains only in-frame clones and omits some. The sample includes around 130,000 clones, approximately 9% of them seen just once. Material: central memory CD4+ T cells from blood. Receptors were obtained from a man aged 25-45 years with type 1 diabetes. Both conserved end residues are part of each CDR3. A D gene is named only where the DNA matches it firmly. Part of the rows lack a size; the others show once, few, many or a class for expanded clones.

TRBV27	TRBJ2-7	-	few	CASSYGHLEQYF	TGTGCCAGCAGTTATGGACACCTCGAGCAGTACTTC
TRBV2	TRBJ2-5	TRBD2	-	CATRGGAERPQYF	TGTGCCACGAGGGGAGGGGCAGAGAGGCCCCAGTACTTC
TRBV15	TRBJ2-3	TRBD2	-	CATSRDPVSGDTDTQYF	TGTGCCACCAGCAGAGATCCAGTTAGCGGGGACACAGATACGCAGTATTTT
TRBV7-2	TRBJ2-4	-	few	CASSPPGVAKNIQYF	TGTGCCAGCAGCCCCCCAGGGGTAGCCAAAAACATTCAGTACTTC
TRBV18	TRBJ2-5	-	-	CASSPEMETQYF	TGTGCCAGCTCACCAGAGATGGAGACCCAGTACTTC
TRBV5-4	TRBJ1-6	TRBD1	many	CAYGQAEFNSPLHF	TGTGCCTACGGACAGGCCGAATTTAATTCACCCCTCCACTTT
TRBV5-1	TRBJ1-2	-	-	CASSPDNGYGYTF	TGCGCCAGCAGCCCCGACAATGGCTATGGCTACACCTTC
TRBV6-5	TRBJ1-6	-	-	CASTSEAYNSPLHF	TGTGCCAGCACCAGTGAGGCGTATAATTCACCCCTCCACTTT
TRBV10-1	TRBJ2-5	-	-	CASSEYVTAETQYF	TGCGCCAGCAGTGAGTATGTGACAGCCGAGACCCAGTACTTC
TRBV4-2	TRBJ2-1	TRBD1	few	CASSQEKLQGARDEQFF	TGTGCCAGCAGCCAAGAGAAACTCCAGGGGGCTCGGGATGAGCAGTTCTTC
TRBV5-1	TRBJ1-6	-	-	CASSLDGGDSPLHF	TGCGCCAGCAGCTTAGACGGAGGGGATTCACCCCTCCACTTT
TRBV2	TRBJ1-2	-	-	CASRRGQGLGYTF	TGTGCCAGCAGACGCGGCCAGGGACTCGGCTACACCTTC
TRBV5-1	TRBJ2-3	-	many	CASSEPGDDTQYF	TGCGCCAGCAGCGAACCGGGGGATGATACGCAGTATTTT
TRBV5-1	TRBJ1-2	TRBD1	-	CASSPTGQDYGYTF	TGCGCCAGCAGCCCGACAGGGCAGGACTATGGCTACACCTTC
TRBV5-4	TRBJ2-2	TRBD1	-	CASSLGQGAAGELFF	TGTGCCAGCAGCCTTGGACAGGGGGCTGCCGGGGAGCTGTTTTTT
TRBV18	TRBJ1-5	TRBD1	-	CASSKQGSNQPQHF	TGTGCCAGCTCAAAACAGGGGAGCAATCAGCCCCAGCATTTT
TRBV6-5	TRBJ2-1	TRBD2	-	CASSYSIKREYEQFF	TGTGCCAGCAGTTACTCGATAAAGCGGGAGTACGAGCAGTTCTTC
TRBV28	TRBJ1-6	TRBD1	-	CASTLGRTGNSPLHF	TGTGCCAGCACCCTAGGAAGGACAGGGAATTCACCCCTCCACTTT
TRBV9	TRBJ2-5	-	-	CASNGGGETQYF	TGTGCCAGCAACGGAGGAGGGGAGACCCAGTACTTC
TRBV5-4	TRBJ2-1	TRBD2	few	CASSLVLAGDNEQFF	TGTGCCAGCAGCTTGGTATTAGCGGGAGACAATGAGCAGTTCTTC
TRBV5-1	TRBJ1-6	-	-	CASSPNLGGQRSPLHF	TGCGCCAGCAGCCCCAACCTGGGGGGGCAACGATCACCCCTCCACTTT
TRBV6-1	TRBJ1-2	-	-	CASSFRLTNYGYTF	TGTGCCAGCAGCTTCAGACTTACTAACTATGGCTACACCTTC
TRBV7-2	TRBJ2-3	-	many	CASMGPIMDTQYF	TGTGCCAGCATGGGGCCCATCATGGATACGCAGTATTTT
TRBV27	TRBJ2-1	TRBD2	-	CASSLSRGGEQFF	TGTGCCAGCAGTTTATCGCGGGGGGGTGAGCAGTTCTTC
TRBV11-2	TRBJ2-3	TRBD2	-	CASSIGLAASTDTQYF	TGTGCCAGCAGCATTGGACTAGCGGCGAGCACAGATACGCAGTATTTT
TRBV6-5	TRBJ1-5	-	-	CASSEEMRPQHF	TGTGCCAGCAGTGAAGAAATGAGGCCCCAGCATTTT
TRBV2	TRBJ1-5	-	-	CASRFGGWQPQHF	TGTGCCAGCAGGTTCGGGGGGTGGCAGCCCCAGCATTTT
TRBV28	TRBJ2-7	TRBD2	few	CASRLRGAGEQYF	TGTGCCAGCAGGCTGCGGGGGGCGGGCGAGCAGTACTTC
TRBV2	TRBJ1-2	TRBD1	many	CASSDRGRVFNGYTF	TGTGCCAGCAGTGACAGGGGGCGCGTTTTTAATGGCTACACCTTC
TRBV19	TRBJ1-2	-	few	CASSISDSYGYTF	TGTGCCAGTAGTATATCTGACAGCTATGGCTACACCTTC
TRBV4-2	TRBJ2-7	TRBD1	few	CASSQARGRDYEQYF	TGTGCCAGCAGCCAAGCCAGGGGGCGCGACTACGAGCAGTACTTC